The present T cell receptor beta chain was sequenced within a study of blood T cell repertoires in COVID-19. Study-level background: Donors in the United States, Italy and Spain gave samples during acute or convalescent COVID-19.

Germline CDR1 MDHEN, CDR2 SYDVKM. CDR3 length: 13 amino acids. Trimming shortened V by 10 bases and J by 0 bases, and 10 bases separated the two germline ends. Produced via immunoSEQ multiplex PCR; TCRdb's table is partial and in-frame only. The sample consists of a few hundred thousand clones, about nine tenths of them appearing once. V gene TRBV28 combines with J gene TRBJ1-5; weak D call: TRBD1 (6 bases). Sequenced: PBMCs or T cells enriched from blood (not recorded which). The receptor comes from a man aged 25-40 years in a cohort exposed to, infected with or recovered from COVID-19 (not recorded which). CDR3 nucleotides: TGTGCCACCACAGGGTCTAGCAATCAGCCCCAGCATTTT. Amino acids: CATTGSSNQPQHF.